A single sample is the source of the 25 T cell receptor beta chains below, sequenced in a study of human T cells and chemical hapten exposure. One entry per CDR3 protein results from TCRdb running MiXCR on the RACE reads. The sample lists some 90,000 distinct CDR3 sequences; approximately 11% were seen once. The time point: patch test 3, about 24 weeks after DPC sensitization. Treatment specified: therapeutic diphenylcyclopropenone sensitization with weekly scalp DPC. Sequencing used whole blood, obtained in connection with sensitization to the hapten diphenylcyclopropenone (DPC). These receptors all come from a woman between 25 and 40 years old with alopecia areata. Some clones in this sample may be carry-over from other donors' samples.

This clonotype occurred a few times. V usage is TRBV6-1 and J usage is TRBJ2-7; 7 bases match TRBD1. The length of the CDR3 is 14 residues. The germline V gene encodes CDR1 MNHNS and CDR2 SASEGT. With V trimmed by 7 bases and J by 4 bases, 10 bases remained unmatched. The CDR3 DNA sequence: TGTGCCAGCAAACCTTTGACAGGGACGTACGAGCAGTACGTC. Translated: CASKPLTGTYEQYV.

This clonotype was counted only a few times. J is TRBJ2-4 and V is TRBV4-3; 7 bases are a match to TRBD2. The CDR3 is 16 amino acids. The germline V gene encodes CDR1 LGHNA and CDR2 YSLEER. The ends lost 0 bases at V and 8 bases at J; junction bases unmatched: 10. The CDR3 sequence is CASSQDSSSGVDIQYF. The CDR3 region has the DNA TGCGCCAGCAGCCAAGATAGTTCTAGCGGCGTCGACATTCAGTACTTC.

The sample holds many counts of this clonotype. This sequence joins TRBV6-6 and TRBJ1-3; 11 positions match TRBD1. Germline CDR1 is MNHNY and CDR2 is SVGAGI (reference sequence). The CDR3 runs to 16 residues. V lost 7 bases and J lost 4; bases outside the gene matches: 9. The CDR3 loop reads CASTHPGTGGGNTIYF. As DNA, the CDR3 is TGTGCCAGCACTCATCCCGGGACAGGGGGAGGAAACACCATATATTTT.

At least ten counts were recorded for this clonotype. The V call is TRBV7-2, the J call TRBJ2-5, with 9 bases fitting TRBD1. The CDR3 covers 16 residues. CDR1 is SGHTA, CDR2 FQGNSA, per germline. The V and J ends lost 1 base and 5 bases, in that order; junction bases with no gene match: 8. The CDR3 reads CASSLGGQGQRETQYF. In nucleotides, the CDR3 is TGTGCCAGCAGCTTAGGAGGACAGGGGCAGAGGGAGACCCAGTACTTC.

This clonotype was observed a handful of times. V is TRBV18 and J is TRBJ1-5, with D possibly being TRBD1 (5 bases). Looked up from germline, CDR1 is KGHSH and CDR2 is LQKENI. V shed 6 bases and J shed 4 bases, with 10 bases lying between them. The CDR3 runs 13 residues. CDR3 sequence: CASSGGENQPQHF. CDR3 nucleotide sequence: TGTGCCAGCTCGGGGGGAGAGAATCAGCCCCAGCATTTT.

This clonotype appeared a few times. This chain joins TRBV19 and TRBJ2-1; TRBD1 agrees at 8 bases. After removal of 10 bases from V and 2 bases from J, the junction contained 10 bases not matched to a gene. CDR3 length: 15 residues. The V gene's germline CDR1 is LNHDA and CDR2 SQIVND (reference sequence). CDR3 sequence: CATLNRDRTYNEQFF. In DNA, the CDR3 is TGTGCCACCTTGAACCGGGACAGGACCTACAATGAGCAGTTCTTC.

This clonotype came up many times. The chain carries TRBV4-3 and TRBJ1-2, with D tentatively TRBD1 (5 bases). The CDR3 runs 15 residues. The germline V gene encodes CDR1 LGHNA and CDR2 YSLEER. V dropped 0 bases and J dropped 3 bases, with 11 bases sitting between them. This chain's CDR3 is CASSQENQGYYGYTF. The CDR3 nucleotides read TGCGCCAGCAGCCAAGAGAATCAGGGCTACTATGGCTACACCTTC.

In its sample, this clonotype was seen a few times. The J gene is TRBJ2-3, the V gene TRBV5-1; D remains unclear. Germline V gives CDR1 SGHRS, CDR2 YFSETQ. This CDR3 spans 15 amino acids. The ends were cut back, 2 bases at V and 0 bases at J, with 10 bases in the middle. The CDR3 DNA sequence: TGCGCCAGCAGCTTAGACGGGCTGAGCACAGATACGCAGTATTTT. Translation: CASSLDGLSTDTQYF.

This chain joins TRBV20-1 and TRBJ2-3; 8 bases line up with TRBD1. This CDR3 is built from 15 residues. Trimming at V came to 2 bases and at J to 4 bases, leaving 8 bases not matched to a gene. Per germline, CDR1 DFQATT and CDR2 SNEGSKA (reference sequence). CDR3 loop: CSARRQGIEADTQYF. The CDR3 bases are TGCAGTGCTAGAAGACAGGGGATAGAGGCAGATACGCAGTATTTT.

This chain links TRBV11-2 with TRBJ2-5, with TRBD2 as a possible D gene (5 bases). From germline, CDR1 is SGHAT and CDR2 FQNNGV. V was clipped by 3 bases and J by 2 bases, with 7 bases between them. The CDR3 length is 13 residues. CDR3 region: CASSFGRQETQYF. In DNA, the CDR3 is TGTGCCAGCAGCTTTGGGAGACAAGAGACCCAGTACTTC.

The chain carries TRBV11-3 and TRBJ2-2; unclear D gene. The germline V gene encodes CDR1 SGHNT and CDR2 YENEEA. Trimming took off 7 bases at V and 0 bases at J, with 9 bases between the two ends. The CDR3 spans 14 residues. CDR3 in amino acids: CASMRSANTGELFF. In DNA form, the CDR3 reads TGTGCCAGCATGCGCAGCGCGAACACCGGGGAGCTGTTTTTT.

The V and J genes are TRBV10-3 and TRBJ1-2, with 7 bases that match TRBD1. The CDR3 is made up of 10 amino acids. V gave up 8 bases and J gave up 7 bases; unmatched junction bases: 1. Germline lookup yields CDR1 ENHRY and CDR2 SYGVKD. CDR3 sequence reads: CAIGTAGYTF. The CDR3 region has the DNA TGTGCCATCGGGACAGCTGGCTACACCTTC.

This clonotype was seen more than once but under ten times. V gene TRBV5-1 combines with J gene TRBJ2-6; no firm D call. This CDR3 has 16 amino acids. V was clipped by 2 bases and J by 0 bases, with 9 bases between them. Germline V gene data show CDR1 as SGHRS and CDR2 as YFSETQ. CDR3 bases: TGCGCCAGCAGCTTAGACGGACCCTCTGGGGCCAACGTCCTGACTTTC. Translated, it gives CASSLDGPSGANVLTF.

This clonotype was counted ten times or more. V usage is TRBV28 and J usage is TRBJ1-5; TRBD1 aligns across 8 bases. V lost 4 bases, J lost 5 bases, and 7 bases stayed unmatched. Per germline, CDR1 MDHEN and CDR2 SYDVKM. This CDR3 comprises 15 residues. CDR3 DNA sequence: TGTGCCAGCAGTTCGACCGGGACAGGATATCAGCCCCAGCATTTT. Its protein product is CASSSTGTGYQPQHF.

V gene TRBV5-1 combines with J gene TRBJ2-7, with TRBD2 identical over 7 bases. V lost 4 bases, J lost 3 bases, and 7 bases stayed unmatched. The CDR3 contains 14 residues. Germline V gene data show CDR1 as SGHRS and CDR2 as YFSETQ. Here the CDR3 DNA reads TGCGCCAGCAGCCCGGGAGGCGGTTACTACGAGCAGTACGTC. Protein: CASSPGGGYYEQYV.

Turning to this clonotype: Here the CDR3 omits its conserved ending phenylalanine or tryptophan, so a read error is the likely source. It is unclear where the CDR3 begins or ends on the DNA, so no DNA is shown, and the CDR3 is as TCRdb lists it. The gene calls are TRBV21-1 and TRBJ1-1; the table's D call of TRBD1 was not tested on the DNA. TRBV21-1 is given as a pseudogene. The CDR3 totals 19 residues, both ends included. The CDR3 reads CASSKDCGATLHLNTEAFS.

In this sample, this clonotype turned up many times. This chain joins TRBV20-1 and TRBJ2-5; D not certain. From germline, CDR1 is DFQATT and CDR2 SNEGSKA (reference sequence). Trimming left V 2 bases short and J 5 bases short, with 12 bases between. The CDR3 extends over 13 amino acids. CDR3 bases: TGCAGTGCTAGAAAGTCAGGATGGGAGACCCAGTACTTC. Translated, it gives CSARKSGWETQYF.

The genes are TRBV28 and TRBJ1-1; D call uncertain. The V end lost 7 bases, the J end lost 0 bases, and 12 bases lay between the germline ends. The germline V gene encodes CDR1 MDHEN and CDR2 SYDVKM. This CDR3 contains 14 residues. The CDR3 DNA reads TGTGCCAGCATAAGGAGTAACATGAACACTGAAGCTTTCTTT. This gives the protein CASIRSNMNTEAFF.

The chain links TRBV9 to TRBJ1-1, with D possibly matching TRBD1 (6 bases). V shed 0 bases and J shed 4 bases, with 7 bases lying between them. In germline, CDR1 is SGDLS, CDR2 YYNGEE. The CDR3 runs 13 residues. The CDR3 reads CASSVAQGTEAFF. In DNA, the CDR3 is TGTGCCAGCAGCGTAGCACAGGGCACTGAAGCTTTCTTT.

In this sample, this clonotype turned up a few times. The chain is built from TRBV5-4 and TRBJ1-2; D gene uncertain. CDR3 length equals 13 residues. Germline V gene data show CDR1 as SGHNT and CDR2 as YYREEE (reference sequence). V lost 0 bases and J lost 4, with 7 bases in between. CDR3 in DNA: TGTGCCAGCAGCTTGGACAGTCCCTATGGCTACACCTTC. As protein: CASSLDSPYGYTF.

This clonotype was counted many times. V usage is TRBV5-1 and J usage is TRBJ2-5, with D tentatively TRBD1 (5 bases). The germline CDR1 and CDR2 sequences are SGHRS and YFSETQ. The CDR3 covers 13 residues. V gave up 4 bases and J gave up 1 base, with 8 bases separating them. The CDR3 nucleotides are TGCGCCAGCAGCCTAGACAGCCAAGAGACCCAGTACTTC. This sequence encodes CASSLDSQETQYF.

This clonotype was counted at least ten times. J is TRBJ2-7 and V is TRBV28; D unclear. This CDR3 region has 13 residues. Germline CDR1 reads MDHEN; CDR2 reads SYDVKM. Trimming took 3 bases from V and 0 from J, leaving 6 bases between them. The CDR3 DNA sequence: TGTGCCAGCAGTTTTACACCCTCCTACGAGCAGTACTTC. Protein product: CASSFTPSYEQYF.

The V call is TRBV4-3, the J call TRBJ1-2; tentatively, D is TRBD1 (5 bases). Trimming stripped 1 base from V and 4 bases from J, with 13 bases between. The CDR3 length is 15 residues. From germline, CDR1 is LGHNA and CDR2 YSLEER. The CDR3 region is CASSQVGESIYGYTF. The DNA for the CDR3 is TGCGCCAGCAGCCAAGTAGGGGAAAGTATCTATGGCTACACCTTC.

A few counts support this clonotype. This chain joins TRBV20-1 and TRBJ1-3, with 7 bases lining up with TRBD1. The CDR3 is 14 amino acids. V dropped 3 bases and J dropped 2; count of bases not matched to a gene: 4. Germline-derived CDR1 and CDR2 are DFQATT and SNEGSKA (reference sequence). The CDR3 protein is CSARAGTAGNTIYF. CDR3 DNA sequence: TGCAGTGCTAGGGCTGGGACAGCTGGAAACACCATATATTTT.

In its sample, this clonotype was seen many times. The chain has TRBV4-2 and TRBJ1-4; D not certain. The CDR3 runs 12 residues. Trimming shortened V by 4 bases and J by 8 bases, and 8 bases separated the two germline ends. The V gene's germline CDR1 is LGHNA and CDR2 YNFKEQ. For the CDR3, the DNA is TGTGCCAGCAGCCCACTAAGCGAAAAACTGTTTTTT. Translating it yields CASSPLSEKLFF.